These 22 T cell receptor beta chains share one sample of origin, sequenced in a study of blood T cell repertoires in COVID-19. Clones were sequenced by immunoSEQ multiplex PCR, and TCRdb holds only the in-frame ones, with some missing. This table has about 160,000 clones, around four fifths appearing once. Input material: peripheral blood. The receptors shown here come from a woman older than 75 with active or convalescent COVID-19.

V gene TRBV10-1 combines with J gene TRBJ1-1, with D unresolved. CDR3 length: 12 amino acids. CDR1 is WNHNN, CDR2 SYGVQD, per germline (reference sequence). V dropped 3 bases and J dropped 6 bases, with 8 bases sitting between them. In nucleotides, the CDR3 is TGCGCCAGCAGTGATGAGGGCGCTGAAGCTTTCTTT. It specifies CASSDEGAEAFF.

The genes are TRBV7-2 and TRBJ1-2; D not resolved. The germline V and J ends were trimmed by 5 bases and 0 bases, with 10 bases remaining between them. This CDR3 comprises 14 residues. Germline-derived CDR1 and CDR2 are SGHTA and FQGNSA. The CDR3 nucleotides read TGTGCCAGCAGCCCAGGTCCCTCTAACTATGGCTACACCTTC. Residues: CASSPGPSNYGYTF.

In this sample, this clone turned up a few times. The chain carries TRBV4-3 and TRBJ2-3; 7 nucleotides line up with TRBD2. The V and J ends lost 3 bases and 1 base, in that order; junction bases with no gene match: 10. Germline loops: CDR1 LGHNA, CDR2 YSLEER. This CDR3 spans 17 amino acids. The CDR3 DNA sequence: TGCGCCAGCAGCCAGCAGGCGGGGGTTGGGGGCACAGATACGCAGTATTTT. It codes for CASSQQAGVGGTDTQYF.

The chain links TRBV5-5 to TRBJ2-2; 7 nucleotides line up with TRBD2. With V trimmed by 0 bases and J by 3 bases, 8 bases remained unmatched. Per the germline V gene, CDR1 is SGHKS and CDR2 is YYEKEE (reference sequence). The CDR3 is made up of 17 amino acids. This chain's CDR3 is CASSLAYQGGHTGELFF. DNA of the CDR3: TGTGCCAGCAGCTTGGCTTATCAGGGAGGGCACACCGGGGAGCTGTTTTTT.

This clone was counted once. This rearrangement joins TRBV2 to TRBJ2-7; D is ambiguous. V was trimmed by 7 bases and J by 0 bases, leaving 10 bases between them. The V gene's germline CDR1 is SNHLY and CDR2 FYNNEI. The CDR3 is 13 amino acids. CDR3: CASTTETSYEQYF. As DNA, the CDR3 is TGTGCCAGCACAACGGAGACCTCCTACGAGCAGTACTTC.

CDR3 coding DNA: TGTGCCAGTAGGCTACAGGGGGAGAGGACTGAAGCTTTCTTT. Its translation is CASRLQGERTEAFF. The chain employs TRBV19 and TRBJ1-1; 8 bases align to TRBD1. The CDR3 contains 14 residues. CDR1 and CDR2 from the germline V gene are LNHDA and SQIVND (reference sequence). V gave up 6 bases and J gave up 5 bases; unmatched junction bases: 8.

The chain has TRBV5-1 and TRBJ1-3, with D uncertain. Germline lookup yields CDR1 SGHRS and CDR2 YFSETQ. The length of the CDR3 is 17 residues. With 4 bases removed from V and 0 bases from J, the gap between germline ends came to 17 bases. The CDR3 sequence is CASSAQPRPGSGNTIYF. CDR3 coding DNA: TGCGCCAGCAGCGCCCAACCTCGCCCCGGCTCTGGAAACACCATATATTTT. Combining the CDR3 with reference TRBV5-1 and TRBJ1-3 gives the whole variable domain KAGVTQTPRYLIKTRGQQVTLSCSPISGHRSVSWYQQTPGQGLQFLFEYFSETQRNKGNFPGRFSGRQFSNSRSEMNVSTLELGDSALYLCASSAQPRPGSGNTIYFGEGSWLTVV.

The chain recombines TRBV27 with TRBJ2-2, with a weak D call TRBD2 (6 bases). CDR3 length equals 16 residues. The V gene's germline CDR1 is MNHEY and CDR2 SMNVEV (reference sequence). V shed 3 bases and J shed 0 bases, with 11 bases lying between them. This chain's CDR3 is CASSFSGGSNTGELFF. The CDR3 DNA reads TGTGCCAGCAGTTTCTCCGGGGGTTCGAACACCGGGGAGCTGTTTTTT.

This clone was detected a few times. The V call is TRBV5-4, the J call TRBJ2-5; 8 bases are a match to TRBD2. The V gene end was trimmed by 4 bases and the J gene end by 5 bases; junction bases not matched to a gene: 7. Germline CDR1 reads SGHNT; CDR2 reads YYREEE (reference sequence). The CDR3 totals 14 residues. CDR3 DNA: TGTGCCAGCAGCCTGGCGGGGGGAGGTGAGACCCAGTACTTC. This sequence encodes CASSLAGGGETQYF. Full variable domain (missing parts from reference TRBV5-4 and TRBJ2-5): ETGVTQSPTHLIKTRGQQVTLRCSSQSGHNTVSWYQQALGQGPQFIFQYYREEENGRGNFPPRFSGLQFPNYSSELNVNALELDDSALYLCASSLAGGGETQYFGPGTRLLVL.

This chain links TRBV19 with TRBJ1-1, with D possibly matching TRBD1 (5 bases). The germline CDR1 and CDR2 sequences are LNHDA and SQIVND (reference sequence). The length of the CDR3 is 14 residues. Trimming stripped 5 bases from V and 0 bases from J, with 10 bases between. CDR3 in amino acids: CASSVDRLNTEAFF. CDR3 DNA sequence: TGTGCCAGTAGTGTCGACAGACTGAACACTGAAGCTTTCTTT.

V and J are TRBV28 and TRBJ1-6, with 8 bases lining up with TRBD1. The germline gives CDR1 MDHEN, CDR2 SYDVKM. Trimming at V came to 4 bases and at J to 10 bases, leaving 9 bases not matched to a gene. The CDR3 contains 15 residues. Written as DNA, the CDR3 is TGTGCCAGCAGTTCTGGAGGACAGGGTAAATCACCCCTCCACTTT. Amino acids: CASSSGGQGKSPLHF. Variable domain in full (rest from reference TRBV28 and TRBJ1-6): DVKVTQSSRYLVKRTGEKVFLECVQDMDHENMFWYRQDPGLGLRLIYFSYDVKMKEKGDIPEGYSVSREKKERFSLILESASTNQTSMYLCASSSGGQGKSPLHFGNGTRLTVT.

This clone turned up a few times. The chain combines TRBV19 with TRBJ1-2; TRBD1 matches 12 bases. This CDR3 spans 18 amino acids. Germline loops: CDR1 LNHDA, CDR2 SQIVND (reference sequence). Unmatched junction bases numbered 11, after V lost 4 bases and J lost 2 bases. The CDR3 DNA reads TGTGCCAGTAGTACTCCGGGACAGGGGGCCAGAGCCAACTATGGCTACACCTTC. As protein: CASSTPGQGARANYGYTF.

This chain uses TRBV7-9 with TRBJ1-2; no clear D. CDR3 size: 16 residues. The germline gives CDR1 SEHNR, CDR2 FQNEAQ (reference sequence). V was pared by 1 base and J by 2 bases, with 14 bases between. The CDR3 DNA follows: TGTGCCAGCAGCTTAGGGATGGGAGTAGCCAACTATGGCTACACCTTC. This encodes CASSLGMGVANYGYTF.

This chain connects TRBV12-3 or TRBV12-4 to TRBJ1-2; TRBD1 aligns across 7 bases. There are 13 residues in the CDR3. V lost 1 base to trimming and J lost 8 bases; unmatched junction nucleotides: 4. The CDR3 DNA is TGTGCCAGCAGTTTAGGGAAGGGGGCGGGCTACACCTTC. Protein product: CASSLGKGAGYTF.

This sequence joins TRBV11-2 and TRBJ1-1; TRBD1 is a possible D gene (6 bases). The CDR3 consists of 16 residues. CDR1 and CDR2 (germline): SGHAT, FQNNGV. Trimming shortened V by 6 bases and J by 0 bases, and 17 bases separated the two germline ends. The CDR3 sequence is CASSPSSDRLNTEAFF. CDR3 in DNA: TGTGCCAGCAGTCCTAGCTCGGACAGATTGAACACTGAAGCTTTCTTT.

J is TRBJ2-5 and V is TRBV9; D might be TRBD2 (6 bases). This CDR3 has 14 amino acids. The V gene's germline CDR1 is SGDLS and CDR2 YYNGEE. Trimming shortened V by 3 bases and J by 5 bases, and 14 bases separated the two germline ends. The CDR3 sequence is CASSAQTSAETQYF. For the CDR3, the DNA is TGTGCCAGCAGCGCCCAGACTAGTGCGGAGACCCAGTACTTC.

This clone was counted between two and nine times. The CDR3 bases are TGTGCCAGCTCACCCCCGGGACAGGGAGGACATCAGCCCCAGCATTTT. It codes for CASSPPGQGGHQPQHF. The V gene is TRBV18, the J gene TRBJ1-5; 9 bases are a match to TRBD1. CDR3 length: 16 amino acids. The germline V gene has CDR1 KGHSH and CDR2 LQKENI. Germline trimming cut 3 bases from V and 5 bases from J; bases unmatched to any gene: 8.

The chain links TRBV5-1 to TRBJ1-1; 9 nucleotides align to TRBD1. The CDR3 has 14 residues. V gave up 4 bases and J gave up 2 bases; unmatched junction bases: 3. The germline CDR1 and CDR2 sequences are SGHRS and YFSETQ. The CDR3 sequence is CASSNRGLNTEAFF. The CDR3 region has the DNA TGCGCCAGCAGCAACAGGGGGCTCAACACTGAAGCTTTCTTT.

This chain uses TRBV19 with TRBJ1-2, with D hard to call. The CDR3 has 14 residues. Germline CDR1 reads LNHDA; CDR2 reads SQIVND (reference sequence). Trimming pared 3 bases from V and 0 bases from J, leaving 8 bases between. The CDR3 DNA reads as TGTGCCAGTAGTATTTATCCTTCTAACTATGGCTACACCTTC. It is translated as CASSIYPSNYGYTF.

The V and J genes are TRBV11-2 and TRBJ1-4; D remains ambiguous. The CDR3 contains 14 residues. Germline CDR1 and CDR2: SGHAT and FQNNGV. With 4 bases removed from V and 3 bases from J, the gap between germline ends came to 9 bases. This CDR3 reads CASSSGSPNEKLFF. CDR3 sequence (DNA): TGTGCCAGCAGCTCCGGTAGTCCTAATGAAAAACTGTTTTTT. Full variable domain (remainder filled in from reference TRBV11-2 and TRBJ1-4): EAGVAQSPRYKIIEKRQSVAFWCNPISGHATLYWYQQILGQGPKLLIQFQNNGVVDDSQLPKDRFSAERLKGVDSTLKIQPAKLEDSAVYLCASSSGSPNEKLFFGSGTQLSVL.

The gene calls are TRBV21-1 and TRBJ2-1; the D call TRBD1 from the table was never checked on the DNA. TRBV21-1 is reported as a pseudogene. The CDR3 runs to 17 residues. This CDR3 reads CASSKETRGLIYNEQFF. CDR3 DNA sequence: TGTGCCAGCAGCAAAGAAACTAGGGGGCTCATTTACAATGAGCAGTTCTTC.

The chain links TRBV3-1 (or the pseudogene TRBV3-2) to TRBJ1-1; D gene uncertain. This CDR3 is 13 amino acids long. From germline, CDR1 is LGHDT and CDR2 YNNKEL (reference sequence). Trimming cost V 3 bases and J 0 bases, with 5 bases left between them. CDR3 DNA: TGTGCCAGCAGCCACCGTATGAACACTGAAGCTTTCTTT. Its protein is CASSHRMNTEAFF.